This TCR beta chain was sequenced during a study of a mutant IDH1 vaccine in newly diagnosed glioma. Study summary: Patients in the study were vaccinated eight times, receiving shots in weeks 1, 3, 5, 7, 11, 15, 19 and 23. Mean patient age was about 40 years; approximately 62% were male and 37.5% female. Patients were pretreated with radiotherapy, temozolomide, or both, mostly both.

The method was immunoSEQ multiplex PCR; TCRdb's version includes in-frame clones alone and lacks a portion of them. The table shows 40,000 or so clones, with approximately 84% occurring only once. Time point described: week 23, last vaccination. In the vaccine, a single dose held 300 ug of the mutant IDH1 20-mer peptide, along with topical imiquimod. CDR1 and CDR2 from the germline V gene are SGDLS and YYNGEE. This CDR3 region has 14 residues. Trimming took 4 bases from V and 1 from J, leaving 11 bases between them. Concerning this clone: What it binds is unknown.

The material was PBMCs, obtained from a glioma patient whose treatment included an IDH1 peptide vaccine. The rearrangement links TRBV9 to TRBJ2-5; possible D gene TRBD1, 6 bases. This receptor was obtained from a woman between 18 and 30 years old with glioma. Some clones in this sample may be carry-over from other donors' samples. The CDR3 sequence: CASSPWDTQETQYF. The CDR3 nucleotides are TGTGCCAGCAGCCCGTGGGACACCCAAGAGACCCAGTACTTC.